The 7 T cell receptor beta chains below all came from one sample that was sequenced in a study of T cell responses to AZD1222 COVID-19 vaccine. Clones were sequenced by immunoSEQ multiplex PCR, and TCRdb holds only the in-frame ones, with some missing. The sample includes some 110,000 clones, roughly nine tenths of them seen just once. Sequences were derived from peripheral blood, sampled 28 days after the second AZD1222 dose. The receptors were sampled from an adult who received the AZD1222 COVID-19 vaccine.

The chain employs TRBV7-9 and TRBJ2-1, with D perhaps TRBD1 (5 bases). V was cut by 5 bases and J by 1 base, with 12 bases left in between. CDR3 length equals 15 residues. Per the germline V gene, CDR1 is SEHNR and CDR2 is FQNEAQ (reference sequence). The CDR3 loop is CASSPRAASYNEQFF. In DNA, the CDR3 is TGTGCCAGCAGCCCCAGGGCGGCATCCTACAATGAGCAGTTCTTC.

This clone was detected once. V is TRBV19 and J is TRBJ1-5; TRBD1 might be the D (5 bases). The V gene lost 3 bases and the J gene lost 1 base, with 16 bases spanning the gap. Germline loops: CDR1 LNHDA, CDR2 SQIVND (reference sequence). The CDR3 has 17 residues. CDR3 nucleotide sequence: TGTGCCAGTAGTATCGCGGAGCCGTGGGGGAGCAATCAGCCCCAGCATTTT. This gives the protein CASSIAEPWGSNQPQHF.

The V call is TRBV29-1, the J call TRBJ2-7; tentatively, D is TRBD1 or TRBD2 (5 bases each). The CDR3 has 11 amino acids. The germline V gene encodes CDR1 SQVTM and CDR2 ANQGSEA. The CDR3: CSAGSSYEQYF. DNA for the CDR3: TGCAGTGCAGGGAGCTCCTACGAGCAGTACTTC.

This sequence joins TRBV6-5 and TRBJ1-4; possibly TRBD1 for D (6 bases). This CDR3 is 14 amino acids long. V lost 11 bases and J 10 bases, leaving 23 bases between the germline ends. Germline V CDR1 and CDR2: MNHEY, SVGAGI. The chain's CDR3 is CAFSAEGGLGKLFF. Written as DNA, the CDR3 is TGTGCCTTCTCCGCCGAGGGGGGTCTTGGAAAACTGTTTTTT.

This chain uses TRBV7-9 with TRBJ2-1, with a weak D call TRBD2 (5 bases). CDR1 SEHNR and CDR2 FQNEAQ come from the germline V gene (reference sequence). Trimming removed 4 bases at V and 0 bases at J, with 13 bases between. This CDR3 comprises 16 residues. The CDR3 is CASSYEGISSYNEQFF. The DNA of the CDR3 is TGTGCCAGCAGCTACGAGGGAATAAGCTCCTACAATGAGCAGTTCTTC.

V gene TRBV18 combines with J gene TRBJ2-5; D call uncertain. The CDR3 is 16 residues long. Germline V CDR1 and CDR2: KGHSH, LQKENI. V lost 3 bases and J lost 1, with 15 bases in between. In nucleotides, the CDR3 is TGTGCCAGCTCACCGTTCTGGTCACGCCTCCAAGAGACCCAGTACTTC. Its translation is CASSPFWSRLQETQYF.

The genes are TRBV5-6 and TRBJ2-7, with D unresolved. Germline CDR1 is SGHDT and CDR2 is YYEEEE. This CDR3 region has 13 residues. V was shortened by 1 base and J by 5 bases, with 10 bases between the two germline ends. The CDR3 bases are TGTGCCAGCAGCTTGCAGTTGGCAGACGAGCAGTACTTC. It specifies CASSLQLADEQYF.